This TCR beta chain was profiled in a study of cytomegalovirus exposure and HLA in healthy donors. Points from the study as a whole: Many donors shared some public TCRs, even though most TCR sequences were rare. Cytomegalovirus association was listed for about 170 TCR beta chains.

The CDR3 is 14 residues long. Trimming stripped 6 bases from V and 0 bases from J, with 9 bases between. Germline CDR1 is SGHRS and CDR2 is YFSETQ. As regards this clone: As yet, its antigen is unknown.

Clones were sequenced by immunoSEQ multiplex PCR, and TCRdb holds only the in-frame ones, with some missing. The sample records about 350,000 clones, roughly 90% being singletons. Sequencing was done on a sample of PBMCs. The receptor comes from a woman between 25 and 40 years old in good health and CMV-seropositive. The V gene is TRBV5-1, the J gene TRBJ1-4; possibly TRBD1 for D (6 bases). CDR3 nucleotide sequence: TGCGCCAGCACCACAGGGTCAACTAATGAAAAACTGTTTTTT. Its protein is CASTTGSTNEKLFF.